The 18 T cell receptor beta chains reported below all come from one sample, sequenced in a study of control samples from healthy donors and cancer patients. Assay: immunoSEQ multiplex PCR; the TCRdb copy retains only in-frame clones and omits some. The data contain roughly 90,000 clones, more than 80% of them singletons. Material for sequencing was blood. Receptors originate from a woman in her twenties or thirties in good health.

This clone was seen just once. The CDR3 bases are TGCGCCAACTCGAAGGACAGCTACTCTGGGGCCAACGTCCTGACTTTC. This encodes CANSKDSYSGANVLTF. J is TRBJ2-6 and V is TRBV5-1; possibly TRBD1 for D (6 bases). The germline CDR1 and CDR2 sequences are SGHRS and YFSETQ. The CDR3 is 16 residues long. The V end lost 9 bases, the J end lost 0 bases, and 16 bases lay between the germline ends.

V is TRBV28 and J is TRBJ2-5, with D hard to call. From germline, CDR1 is MDHEN and CDR2 SYDVKM. This CDR3 is 15 amino acids long. Trimming stripped 5 bases from V and 0 bases from J, with 13 bases between. The CDR3 nucleotides read TGTGCCAGCAGTGGATTAACGGCCAACCAAGAGACCCAGTACTTC. It codes for CASSGLTANQETQYF.

The chain employs TRBV28 and TRBJ1-5; the match to TRBD1 covers 8 bases. The CDR3 is made up of 16 amino acids. Germline V gene data show CDR1 as MDHEN and CDR2 as SYDVKM. J gave up 5 bases and V 7 bases, and 13 bases lay outside the gene matches. The CDR3 loop reads CASTTNTGGGYQPQHF. The CDR3 region has the DNA TGTGCCAGCACCACCAATACAGGGGGAGGTTATCAGCCCCAGCATTTT.

A single count supports this clone. The genes are TRBV29-1 and TRBJ1-2; no reliable D call. Per germline, CDR1 SQVTM and CDR2 ANQGSEA. Trimming took 2 bases from V and 2 from J, leaving 0 bases between them. This CDR3 comprises 10 residues. For the CDR3, the DNA is TGCAGCGTTGAAAACTATGGCTACACCTTC. Amino acid sequence: CSVENYGYTF.

V is TRBV27 and J is TRBJ1-6, with D perhaps TRBD1 (6 bases). Trimming shortened V by 6 bases and J by 6 bases, and 21 bases separated the two germline ends. In germline, CDR1 is MNHEY, CDR2 SMNVEV (reference sequence). This CDR3 has 17 amino acids. The CDR3 region has the DNA TGTGCCAGCAGACCCTACCCGGGACACCTACTTAATTCACCCCTCCACTTT. This encodes CASRPYPGHLLNSPLHF.

This chain links TRBV18 with TRBJ2-7; no clear D. The CDR3 runs to 13 residues. Per the germline V gene, CDR1 is KGHSH and CDR2 is LQKENI. Between the trimmed V and J ends, which lost 2 bases and 4 bases, there was a span of 9 bases. CDR3 protein: CASSPGEGYEQYF. The CDR3 DNA is TGTGCCAGCTCACCAGGGGAAGGATACGAGCAGTACTTC.

The chain combines TRBV6-1 with TRBJ2-7; no clear D. Germline V lookup: CDR1 MNHNS, CDR2 SASEGT. With 2 bases removed from V and 7 bases from J, the gap between germline ends came to 15 bases. The CDR3 length is 14 residues. The chain's CDR3 is CASSEPALLREQYF. The CDR3 region has the DNA TGTGCCAGCAGTGAACCGGCCCTATTAAGAGAGCAGTACTTC.

The V and J genes are TRBV12-5 and TRBJ2-1, with 7 bases lining up with TRBD2. V gave up 1 base and J gave up 7 bases; unmatched junction bases: 1. The CDR3 is 13 residues long. Germline-derived CDR1 and CDR2 are LGHNT and FRNRAP. For the CDR3, the DNA is TGTGCTAGTGGTTTGGGTAGCGGGAATGAGCAGTTCTTC. Translated: CASGLGSGNEQFF.

The genes are TRBV9 and TRBJ2-7; D tentatively reads TRBD1 or TRBD2 (5 bases each). Germline values: CDR1 SGDLS, CDR2 YYNGEE. This CDR3 is built from 15 residues. V shed 2 bases and J shed 3 bases, with 15 bases lying between them. The CDR3 loop is CASSVSGTEIYEQYF. As DNA, the CDR3 is TGTGCCAGCAGCGTCTCCGGGACGGAAATCTACGAGCAGTACTTC.

The V and J genes are TRBV18 and TRBJ2-2; D not resolved. Germline V gene data show CDR1 as KGHSH and CDR2 as LQKENI. The CDR3 extends over 15 amino acids. Trimming stripped 6 bases from V and 3 bases from J, with 14 bases between. CDR3 bases: TGTGCCAGCTCCCCCAAATCCAGATACACCGGGGAGCTGTTTTTT. Translating it yields CASSPKSRYTGELFF.

This clone has only one observation. The rearrangement links TRBV12-5 to TRBJ2-7, with D possibly matching TRBD1 (6 bases). Germline V gene data show CDR1 as LGHNT and CDR2 as FRNRAP. The ends were cut back, 6 bases at V and 2 bases at J, with 11 bases in the middle. CDR3 size: 13 residues. The CDR3 sequence: CASGGQFAYEQYF. The CDR3 nucleotides are TGTGCTAGTGGCGGACAGTTCGCCTACGAGCAGTACTTC.

The rearrangement uses TRBV16 and TRBJ1-5, with 8 bases identical to TRBD1. The CDR3 is 16 amino acids. The V gene end was trimmed by 1 base and the J gene end by 0 bases; junction bases not matched to a gene: 2. Germline V gives CDR1 KGHSY, CDR2 FQNENV. CDR3 region: CASSQLDRASNQPQHF. DNA for the CDR3: TGTGCCAGCAGCCAATTGGACAGGGCTAGCAATCAGCCCCAGCATTTT.

The chain is built from TRBV19 and TRBJ2-7, with no clear D. V gave up 0 bases and J gave up 6 bases, with 12 bases separating them. Germline CDR1 LNHDA, CDR2 SQIVND (reference sequence). The CDR3 consists of 14 residues. The CDR3 coding sequence is TGTGCCAGTAGTATAGATGCCAGGATGGGCGAGCAGTACTTC. Its translation is CASSIDARMGEQYF.

The chain combines TRBV7-3 with TRBJ2-1; D gene unclear. Trimming left V 2 bases short and J 7 bases short, with 9 bases between. The CDR3 is 13 amino acids. CDR1 is SGHTA, CDR2 FQGTGA, per germline. The CDR3 is CASSLVLGNEQFF. CDR3 DNA sequence: TGTGCCAGCAGCTTAGTCCTGGGGAATGAGCAGTTCTTC.

The chain is built from TRBV3-1 (or the pseudogene TRBV3-2) and TRBJ2-1, with D perhaps matching TRBD2 (6 bases). The germline CDR1 and CDR2 sequences are LGHDT and YNNKEL (reference sequence). V was clipped by 0 bases and J by 7 bases, with 16 bases between them. This CDR3 spans 16 amino acids. The CDR3 DNA sequence: TGTGCCAGCAGCCAAGATCGAACGGGAGTAAGGAATGAGCAGTTCTTC. Translation: CASSQDRTGVRNEQFF.

The CDR3 loop reads CSASGRSSYEQYF. For the CDR3, the DNA is TGCAGTGCTAGTGGCAGGAGCTCCTACGAGCAGTACTTC. The chain is built from TRBV20-1 and TRBJ2-7; the D is unclear. Per germline, CDR1 DFQATT and CDR2 SNEGSKA (reference sequence). Trimming pared 3 bases from V and 0 bases from J, leaving 9 bases between. This CDR3 is built from 13 residues.

The J gene is TRBJ1-1, the V gene TRBV11-3; maybe TRBD1 (6 bases). The V gene lost 5 bases and the J gene lost 1 base, with 17 bases spanning the gap. Germline V gives CDR1 SGHNT, CDR2 YENEEA. This CDR3 comprises 16 residues. The CDR3 DNA sequence: TGTGCCAGCAGCACCGGGGGGGGGCAGCCGAACACTGAAGCTTTCTTT. It yields the protein CASSTGGGQPNTEAFF. The full variable domain, its missing parts supplied by reference TRBV11-3 and TRBJ1-1, is EAGVVQSPRYKIIEKKQPVAFWCNPISGHNTLYWYLQNLGQGPELLIRYENEEAVDDSQLPKDRFSAERLKGVDSTLKIQPAELGDSAVYLCASSTGGGQPNTEAFFGQGTRLTVV.

The J gene is TRBJ2-7, the V gene TRBV9, with TRBD1 as a possible D gene (6 bases). V was clipped by 4 bases and J by 2 bases, with 13 bases between them. The CDR3 has 14 amino acids. Looked up from germline, CDR1 is SGDLS and CDR2 is YYNGEE. The CDR3 reads CASSIGQLAYEQYF. The CDR3 DNA reads TGTGCCAGCAGCATCGGACAGCTAGCCTACGAGCAGTACTTC.